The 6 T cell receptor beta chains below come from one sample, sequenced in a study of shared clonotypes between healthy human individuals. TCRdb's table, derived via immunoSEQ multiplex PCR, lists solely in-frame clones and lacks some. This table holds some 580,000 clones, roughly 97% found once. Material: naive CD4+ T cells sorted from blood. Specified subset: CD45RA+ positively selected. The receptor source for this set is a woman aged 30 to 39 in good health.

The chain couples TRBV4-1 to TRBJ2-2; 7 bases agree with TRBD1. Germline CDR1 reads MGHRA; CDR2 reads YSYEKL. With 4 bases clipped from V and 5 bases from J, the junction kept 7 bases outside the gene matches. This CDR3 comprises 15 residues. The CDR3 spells CASSPTDRTTGELFF. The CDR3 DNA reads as TGCGCCAGCAGCCCGACGGACAGGACTACCGGGGAGCTGTTTTTT.

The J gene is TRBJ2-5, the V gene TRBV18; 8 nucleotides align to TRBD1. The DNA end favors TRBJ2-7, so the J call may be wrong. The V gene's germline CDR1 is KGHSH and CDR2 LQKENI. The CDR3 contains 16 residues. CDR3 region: CASSPIQGAVGYEQYF. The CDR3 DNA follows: TGTGCCAGCTCACCAATCCAGGGGGCAGTAGGTTACGAGCAGTACTTC.

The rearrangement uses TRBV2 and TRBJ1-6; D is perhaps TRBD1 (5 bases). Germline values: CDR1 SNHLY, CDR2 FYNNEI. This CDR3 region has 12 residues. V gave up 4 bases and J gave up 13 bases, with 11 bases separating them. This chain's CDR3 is CASSGDQDPLHF. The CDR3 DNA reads TGTGCCAGCAGTGGGGACCAAGACCCCCTCCACTTT. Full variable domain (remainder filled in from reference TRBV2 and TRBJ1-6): EPEVTQTPSHQVTQMGQEVILRCVPISNHLYFYWYRQILGQKVEFLVSFYNNEISEKSEIFDDQFSVERPDGSNFTLKIRSTKLEDSAMYFCASSGDQDPLHFGNGTRLTVT.

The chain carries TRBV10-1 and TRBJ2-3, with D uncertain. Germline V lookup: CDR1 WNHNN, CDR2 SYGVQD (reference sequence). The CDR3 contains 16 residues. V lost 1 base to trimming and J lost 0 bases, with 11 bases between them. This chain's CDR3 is CASSEFQTASTDTQYF. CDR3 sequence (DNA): TGCGCCAGCAGTGAGTTTCAGACCGCTAGCACAGATACGCAGTATTTT.

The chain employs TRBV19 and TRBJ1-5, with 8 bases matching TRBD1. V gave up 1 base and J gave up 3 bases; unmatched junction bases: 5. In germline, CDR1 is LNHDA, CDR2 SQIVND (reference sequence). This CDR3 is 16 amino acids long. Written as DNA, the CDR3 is TGTGCCAGTAGTATAGTCCCAGGGGGCGACAATCAGCCCCAGCATTTT. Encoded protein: CASSIVPGGDNQPQHF.

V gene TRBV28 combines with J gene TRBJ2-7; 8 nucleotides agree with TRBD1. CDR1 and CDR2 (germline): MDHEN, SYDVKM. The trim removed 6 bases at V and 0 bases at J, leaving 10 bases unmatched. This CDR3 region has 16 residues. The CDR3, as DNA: TGTGCCAGCAGGTCCGCCGGGACAGGAGTCTCCTACGAGCAGTACTTC. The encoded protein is CASRSAGTGVSYEQYF. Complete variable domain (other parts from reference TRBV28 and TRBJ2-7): DVKVTQSSRYLVKRTGEKVFLECVQDMDHENMFWYRQDPGLGLRLIYFSYDVKMKEKGDIPEGYSVSREKKERFSLILESASTNQTSMYLCASRSAGTGVSYEQYFGPGTRLTVT.